Here is one T cell receptor beta chain with its context. The target antigen is unknown. The CDR3 runs 16 residues. V was clipped by 3 bases and J by 4 bases; unmatched bases: 7. CDR1 is MNHEY and CDR2 is SMNVEV in the germline V gene (reference sequence). The sample comes from a study of blood T cells in healthy people across ages. The wider study: Template switching retrieved approximately one barcoded beta molecule for each two T cells.

The second PCR ran about 6 to 12 cycles with a sample-barcoded 5' primer and J-beta primers. The template-switch adaptor, which had 12 random nucleotides, put a tag on each cDNA molecule. TCRdb re-derived calls from the 5' RACE reads in MiXCR, one entry per CDR3 protein. The sample holds roughly 1,300,000 distinct CDR3 sequences, approximately 59% seen once. Study observations and caveats: The authors considered diversity estimates from one million T cells to be underestimates. Both higher diversity and more naive CD4+ cells marked long-lived donors when set against aged donors.

What was sequenced was blood. This clonotype originated in a man between 18 and 35 years old in good health. The genes are TRBV27 and TRBJ2-1; 9 bases are a match to TRBD1. The CDR3 is CASSLFGTGLYNEQFF. In DNA form, the CDR3 reads TGTGCCAGCAGTTTGTTTGGGACAGGGCTGTACAATGAGCAGTTCTTC.